This T cell receptor (beta chain) stems from a study of CD8+CD57+ T cells in acquired aplastic anemia. Genomic DNA served as template for TCR beta VDJ and CDR3 profiling. TCRdb reanalysed the reads using MiXCR and keeps one entry per CDR3 protein. The sample includes about 120,000 distinct CDR3 sequences, 50% to 60% of them seen just once. Between the trimmed V and J ends, which lost 7 bases and 7 bases, there was a span of 10 bases. The germline V gene has CDR1 MNHEY and CDR2 SMNVEV (reference sequence). This CDR3 is built from 12 residues. The patients chosen for sequencing had shown expansion of CD8+CD57+ cells (detected by flow cytometry).

Material: sorted CD4+, CD8+, or CD8+CD57+ T cells (not recorded which) from PBMCs. The chain has TRBV27 and TRBJ2-2; D is perhaps TRBD1 or TRBD2 (6 bases each). The TCR originated in a human donor with aplastic anemia. CDR3 nucleotides: TGTGCCAGCACGGGGGCGAACGGGGAGCTGTTTTTT. As protein: CASTGANGELFF.